What follows is one TCR beta chain and its context. J lost 7 bases, V lost 3 bases, and 5 bases had no gene match. The CDR3 runs to 13 residues. From germline, CDR1 is DFQATT and CDR2 SNEGSKA (reference sequence). This table comes from immunoSEQ multiplex PCR, and its TCRdb copy is limited to in-frame clones, with some not included. The table records under 300,000 clones, 87% of them present only once. The source of the sample is a study of blood T cell repertoires in COVID-19. Across the whole study: Acute-phase and convalescent COVID-19 samples originated in the United States, Italy and Spain.

Material for sequencing was PBMCs or T cells enriched from blood (not recorded which). The receptor was derived from a woman in her thirties with acute COVID-19. The chain combines TRBV20-1 with TRBJ2-4; 8 positions agree with TRBD1. This chain's CDR3 is CSASSGGVNIQYF. Written as DNA, the CDR3 is TGCAGTGCTAGTTCAGGGGGCGTGAACATTCAGTACTTC.